These T cell receptor beta chains were read from a single sample in a study of cytomegalovirus exposure and HLA in healthy donors. The repertoire was sequenced with immunoSEQ multiplex PCR; TCRdb's copy has only in-frame clones and lacks some. The table has 75,000 to 100,000 clones, about 70% seen once; the top ten hold approximately 1.1%. Sample: PBMCs. The receptors here all came from a female donor in good health and CMV-seronegative. The CDR3 runs from the conserved cysteine through the conserved F or W. Each record gives: J gene, V gene, clone size, D gene, CDR3 DNA, CDR3 protein. The D gene is left open where the match is weak. Clone size is given for some rows only: seen once, a few or many times, or a class if the clone is expanded.

J: TRBJ1-5
V: TRBV19
size: -
D: TRBD1
DNA: TGTGCCAGTACCCTCACAGGGGCCCAACAGCCCCAGCATTTT
CDR3: CASTLTGAQQPQHF

J: TRBJ1-5
V: TRBV6-4
size: -
D: -
DNA: TGTGCCAGCAGTGAGCAGGGGTTTGAGGATCAGCCCCAGCATTTT
CDR3: CASSEQGFEDQPQHF

J: TRBJ2-3
V: TRBV7-9
size: -
D: TRBD1
DNA: TGTGCCAGTCACCTGGGACAGGCCTTCGATACGCAGTATTTT
CDR3: CASHLGQAFDTQYF

J: TRBJ2-1
V: TRBV5-1
size: -
D: -
DNA: TGCGCCAGCAGCTTGGGAGGGTTGGTTTACAATGAGCAGTTCTTC
CDR3: CASSLGGLVYNEQFF

J: TRBJ2-7
V: TRBV11-2
size: -
D: -
DNA: TGTGCCAGCAGCCCGAGGGACTTCTACGAGCAGTACTTC
CDR3: CASSPRDFYEQYF

J: TRBJ1-4
V: TRBV7-2
size: few
D: -
DNA: TGTGCCAGCAGCTTAGAACGGAATGAAAAACTGTTTTTT
CDR3: CASSLERNEKLFF

J: TRBJ1-5
V: TRBV19
size: -
D: TRBD1
DNA: TGTGCCACCTCGGGGACAGGCAATCAGCCCCAGCATTTT
CDR3: CATSGTGNQPQHF

J: TRBJ2-6
V: TRBV30
size: few
D: -
DNA: TGTGCCTGGACCCCCTTAGTGGTCTCTGGGGCCAACGTCCTGACTTTC
CDR3: CAWTPLVVSGANVLTF

J: TRBJ2-1
V: TRBV19
size: -
D: -
DNA: TGTGCCAGTACCCCCTCGTGGGGGACATTTTCATACAATGAGCAGTTCTTC
CDR3: CASTPSWGTFSYNEQFF

J: TRBJ1-2
V: TRBV7-2
size: -
D: -
DNA: TGTGCCAGCAGCCCTGGGGCAGGGGTTACCTATGGCTACACCTTC
CDR3: CASSPGAGVTYGYTF

J: TRBJ2-1
V: TRBV6-1
size: once
D: TRBD2
DNA: TGTGCCAGCAGTGAACTAGCGGGAGATGGTGGTGAGCAGTTCTTC
CDR3: CASSELAGDGGEQFF

J: TRBJ2-6
V: TRBV27
size: -
D: TRBD1
DNA: TGTGCCAGCGCCGTGATGGACAGGGTAGGCCCTGGGGCCAACGTCCTGACTTTC
CDR3: CASAVMDRVGPGANVLTF

J: TRBJ2-3
V: TRBV6-1
size: few
D: TRBD2
DNA: TGTGCCAGCATGATACTAGCGGGAGCCTCAGATACGCAGTATTTT
CDR3: CASMILAGASDTQYF

J: TRBJ2-2
V: TRBV10-3
size: -
D: TRBD1
DNA: TGTGCCATCAGTGAAGACCGACAGGGCTCCACCGGGGAGCTGTTTTTT
CDR3: CAISEDRQGSTGELFF

J: TRBJ2-5
V: TRBV7-7
size: -
D: TRBD1
DNA: TGTGCTAGCAACATCGAGGACGACAGGGGGGGGACCCAGTACTTC
CDR3: CASNIEDDRGGTQYF

J: TRBJ2-2
V: TRBV5-4
size: -
D: TRBD1
DNA: TGTGCCAGCAGCTTGGGACAGGGGAGGTCCGGGGAGCTGTTTTTT
CDR3: CASSLGQGRSGELFF

J: TRBJ1-6
V: TRBV30
size: -
D: -
DNA: TGTGCCTGGCTCCAAGGGAGAGGGGGAATTGGTTCACCCCTCCACTTT
CDR3: CAWLQGRGGIGSPLHF

J: TRBJ2-1
V: TRBV5-1
size: -
D: TRBD2
DNA: TGCGCCAGCAGCTTGACGAGCGGGATGTACAATGAGCAGTTCTTC
CDR3: CASSLTSGMYNEQFF

J: TRBJ1-5
V: TRBV19
size: -
D: TRBD1
DNA: TGTGCCAGTAGGGTTTCAGGGGGAGTCAATCAGCCCCAGCATTTT
CDR3: CASRVSGGVNQPQHF

J: TRBJ2-1
V: TRBV7-9
size: -
D: TRBD2
DNA: TGTTCCAGCAGCTCGATTAGCGGGAAGGGGGATGAGCAGTTCTTC
CDR3: CSSSSISGKGDEQFF

J: TRBJ1-5
V: TRBV7-2
size: -
D: -
DNA: TGTGCCAGCAGCTCTAAAGCGAAGGCAGGGGGCAATCAGCCCCAGCATTTT
CDR3: CASSSKAKAGGNQPQHF

J: TRBJ2-4
V: TRBV29-1
size: -
D: TRBD2
DNA: TGCAGCGCACTTAGCGGGAGGGGAAACATTCAGTACTTC
CDR3: CSALSGRGNIQYF

J: TRBJ2-1
V: TRBV30
size: few
D: -
DNA: TGTGCCTGGAGTAGGGGAAACTACAATGAGCAGTTCTTC
CDR3: CAWSRGNYNEQFF

J: TRBJ2-5
V: TRBV6-6
size: few
D: -
DNA: TGTGCCAGCGGCAGGGGTGGCTCGGGAGAGACCCAGTACTTC
CDR3: CASGRGGSGETQYF

J: TRBJ2-1
V: TRBV11-1
size: -
D: -
DNA: TGTGCCAGCAGTATGCAGGGGCCCCCCTACAATGAGCAGTTCTTC
CDR3: CASSMQGPPYNEQFF

J: TRBJ1-1
V: TRBV4-3
size: -
D: -
DNA: TGCGCCAGCAGCCAAGAAGGGGGGAACACTGAAGCTTTCTTT
CDR3: CASSQEGGNTEAFF

J: TRBJ2-1
V: TRBV30
size: -
D: TRBD2
DNA: TGTGCCTGGAGTAGTAGCGGGGGATACAATGAGCAGTTCTTC
CDR3: CAWSSSGGYNEQFF

J: TRBJ2-5
V: TRBV10-1
size: once
D: TRBD1
DNA: TGCGCCAGCAGTGAGTCGACAGGGGCTGGCGAGACCCAGTACTTC
CDR3: CASSESTGAGETQYF

J: TRBJ1-2
V: TRBV5-8
size: -
D: -
DNA: TGTGCCAGCAGCTTGGCAGGGGCCTTCCCCTATGGCTACACCTTC
CDR3: CASSLAGAFPYGYTF

J: TRBJ1-2
V: TRBV19
size: -
D: -
DNA: TGTGCCAGTAGGGTACGGGAAGAGCCGGCGTATGCCCGATACTATGGCTACACCTTC
CDR3: CASRVREEPAYARYYGYTF

J: TRBJ2-6
V: TRBV15
size: once
D: -
DNA: TGTGCCACCAGCAGAGGGACTTCTGGGGCCAACGTCCTGACTTTC
CDR3: CATSRGTSGANVLTF

J: TRBJ2-2
V: TRBV19
size: once
D: TRBD1
DNA: TGTGCCACCACCCTTCGACAGGGGGGGACCGGGGAGCTGTTTTTT
CDR3: CATTLRQGGTGELFF

J: TRBJ1-6
V: TRBV30
size: once
D: -
DNA: TGTGCCTGGAGTGTTGCGCCCCGGGGTAATTCACCCCTCCACTTT
CDR3: CAWSVAPRGNSPLHF

J: TRBJ2-4
V: TRBV4-1
size: -
D: -
DNA: TGCGCCAGCAGCCAAGATCACACAGGGACGAAAAACATTCAGTACTTC
CDR3: CASSQDHTGTKNIQYF

J: TRBJ2-1
V: TRBV7-9
size: few
D: TRBD2
DNA: TGTGCCAGCAGCATCACGGGACTAGGTCGCGATGAGCAGTTCTTC
CDR3: CASSITGLGRDEQFF

J: TRBJ2-1
V: TRBV19
size: -
D: TRBD2
DNA: TGTGCCAGTAGTACAACTAGCGGGAGGACCGAGCAGTTCTTC
CDR3: CASSTTSGRTEQFF

J: TRBJ1-5
V: TRBV30
size: few
D: -
DNA: TGTGCCTGGAGTGTCAGGAGCAATCAGCCCCAGCATTTT
CDR3: CAWSVRSNQPQHF

J: TRBJ2-3
V: TRBV5-1
size: -
D: TRBD1
DNA: TGCGCCAGCAGCTCGAGGGGACAGGGGATCGGGAGCACAGATACGCAGTATTTT
CDR3: CASSSRGQGIGSTDTQYF

J: TRBJ1-1
V: TRBV2
size: -
D: -
DNA: TGTGCCAACCAGGGTACTGGGAACACTGAAGCTTTCTTT
CDR3: CANQGTGNTEAFF

J: TRBJ1-2
V: TRBV2
size: -
D: TRBD1
DNA: TGTGCCAGCAGTCTAGGGGGCATTTATGGCTACACCTTC
CDR3: CASSLGGIYGYTF

J: TRBJ2-5
V: TRBV7-6
size: few
D: TRBD2
DNA: TGTGCCAGCAGCTCGCGGGGGGGCCCCGAGACCCAGTACTTC
CDR3: CASSSRGGPETQYF